This T cell receptor beta chain was captured by sequencing in a study of technical replicates of blood from a few donors. The germline V gene has CDR1 LGHNA and CDR2 YNFKEQ. J was trimmed by 5 bases and V by 0 bases; bases with no gene match: 11. This CDR3 contains 18 residues. TCRdb keeps only in-frame clones here, not all; method: immunoSEQ multiplex PCR. Of under 85,000 clones in the sample, more than 85% were seen once. Sequenced: T cells isolated from PBMCs. The receptor's source is a human donor in good health. The chain joins TRBV4-2 to TRBJ1-5, with TRBD1 matching 9 bases. The CDR3 loop is CASSQEGTGFLSDQPQHF. The CDR3 bases are TGTGCCAGCAGCCAAGAAGGGACAGGGTTTTTGAGTGATCAGCCCCAGCATTTT.